This T cell receptor (beta chain) came from a study of a mutant IDH1 vaccine in newly diagnosed glioma. Study in general: Vaccination started 4-6 weeks after radiotherapy alone, or with temozolomide cycles.

Measured with immunoSEQ multiplex PCR; TCRdb has only the in-frame clones, and not every one. This table has about 27,000 clones, about 70% appearing once. Time point in this sample: week 35, safety follow-up. Each dose of the vaccine consisted of 300 ug of mutant IDH1 20-mer peptide, with topical imiquimod. Astrocytomas found in donors were new, WHO grade 3 or 4, IDH1-mutant and ATRX-lost. The trim removed 4 bases at V and 6 bases at J, leaving 7 bases unmatched. CDR1 and CDR2 (germline): SGHVS, FQNEAQ. The CDR3 contains 14 residues. As to this clone: The antigen remains undetermined.

The TCR originated in a man aged 45 to 65 with glioma. The genes are TRBV7-8 and TRBJ1-1, with 8 bases matching TRBD1. The specimen was PBMCs, collected from a glioma patient whose treatment included an IDH1 peptide vaccine. The CDR3 coding sequence is TGTGCCAGCAGCTCCATCGTACAGGGGGCTGAAGCTTTCTTT. Translating gives CASSSIVQGAEAFF.